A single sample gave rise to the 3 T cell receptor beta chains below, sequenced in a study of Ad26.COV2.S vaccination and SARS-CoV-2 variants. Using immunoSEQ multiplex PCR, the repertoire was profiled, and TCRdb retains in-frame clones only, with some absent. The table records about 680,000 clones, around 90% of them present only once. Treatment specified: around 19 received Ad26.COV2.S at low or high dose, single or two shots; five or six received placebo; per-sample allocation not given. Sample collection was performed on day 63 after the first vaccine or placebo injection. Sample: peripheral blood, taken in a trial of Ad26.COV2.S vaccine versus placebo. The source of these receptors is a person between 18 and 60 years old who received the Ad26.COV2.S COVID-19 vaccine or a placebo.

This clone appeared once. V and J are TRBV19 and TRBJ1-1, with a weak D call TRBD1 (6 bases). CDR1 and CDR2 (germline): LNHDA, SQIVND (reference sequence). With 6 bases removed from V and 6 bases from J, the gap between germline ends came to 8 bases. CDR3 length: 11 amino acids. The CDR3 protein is CASRGTPEAFF. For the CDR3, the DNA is TGTGCCAGTAGAGGGACACCTGAAGCTTTCTTT.

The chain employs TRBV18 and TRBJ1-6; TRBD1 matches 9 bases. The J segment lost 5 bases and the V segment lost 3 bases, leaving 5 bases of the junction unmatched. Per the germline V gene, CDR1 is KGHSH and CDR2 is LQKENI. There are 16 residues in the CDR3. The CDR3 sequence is CASSPLQGADNSPLHF. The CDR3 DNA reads TGTGCCAGCTCACCCTTACAGGGGGCCGATAATTCACCCCTCCACTTT.

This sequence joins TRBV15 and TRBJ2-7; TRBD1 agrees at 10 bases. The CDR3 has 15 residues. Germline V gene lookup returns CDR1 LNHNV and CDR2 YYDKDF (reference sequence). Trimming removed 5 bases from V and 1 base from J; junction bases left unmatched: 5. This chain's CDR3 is CATSWDRGISYEQYF. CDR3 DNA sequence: TGTGCCACCAGCTGGGACAGGGGAATTTCCTACGAGCAGTACTTC.